Listed below are T cell receptor beta chains from one sample, sequenced in a study of CD8 T cells in Susac syndrome. TCRdb itself ran the immunoSEQ multiplex PCR reads through MiXCR, one entry per CDR3 protein. The sample consists of hundreds of thousands of distinct CDR3 sequences, about 85% of them appearing once. The specimen sequenced was CD8+ T cells from PBMCs. These TCRs come from a human donor with multiple sclerosis. Both conserved end residues are part of each CDR3. Each record gives: J gene, V gene, clone size, D gene, CDR3 DNA, CDR3 protein. A D gene is named only where the DNA matches it firmly. A row's size may be missing; if present it is once, few, many or a size class.

TRBJ1-3 | TRBV4-1 | - | - | TGCGCCAGCAGCCAAGTTCAAGGAGGTGGAAACACCATATATTTT | CASSQVQGGGNTIYF
TRBJ2-1 | TRBV29-1 | - | TRBD1 | TGCAGCGTTGGGGGACAGGGCTATCCGGGCGAGCAGTTCTTC | CSVGGQGYPGEQFF
TRBJ1-3 | TRBV28 | - | - | TGTGCCGGCGGACGGAACTCTGGAAACACCATATATTTT | CAGGRNSGNTIYF
TRBJ2-7 | TRBV11-2 | once | - | TGTGCCAGCAGCTCCACGAGGGAGGACGGGGGCTACGAGCAGTACTTC | CASSSTREDGGYEQYF
TRBJ2-7 | TRBV6-5 | - | - | TGTGCCAGCACTTATTCATCCGGGACTCCCCACGAGCAGTACTTC | CASTYSSGTPHEQYF
TRBJ2-3 | TRBV5-6 | - | TRBD2 | TGTGCCAGCAGCTTGGTCTGGGAAGCGGGAGGAGATACGCAGTATTTT | CASSLVWEAGGDTQYF
TRBJ2-7 | TRBV5-1 | - | TRBD1 | TGCGCCAGCAGCTTTAGAGAGGGGGCTAACAGCGAGCAGTACTTC | CASSFREGANSEQYF
TRBJ1-4 | TRBV3-1 | - | - | TGTGCCAGCAGCCTAGAGGGGGTAGAACTGTTTTTT | CASSLEGVELFF
TRBJ2-3 | TRBV25-1 | - | - | TGTGCCAGCAGTGAGTGGGGGGATAGCACAGATACGCAGTATTTT | CASSEWGDSTDTQYF
TRBJ1-2 | TRBV30 | - | - | TGTGCCTCGGATGGGTTGCACTCCTATGGCTACACCTTC | CASDGLHSYGYTF
TRBJ2-7 | TRBV12-3/TRBV12-4 | - | TRBD2 | TGTGCCAGCAGTTTATGGTCGACTAGCGGGATTTCCGAGCAGTACTTC | CASSLWSTSGISEQYF
TRBJ1-1 | TRBV3-1 | - | - | TGTGCCAGCAGCCAAGATTCTTCACAGCCTCTATCAGCTTTCTTT | CASSQDSSQPLSAFF
TRBJ2-7 | TRBV19 | - | - | TGTGCCAGTAGTATGGAGGAATCCTACGAGCAGTACTTC | CASSMEESYEQYF
TRBJ2-1 | TRBV9 | few | - | TGTGCCAGCAGCGTAGGGTTCGCGACAGCAATCAATGAGCAGTTCTTC | CASSVGFATAINEQFF
TRBJ2-7 | TRBV10-3 | - | TRBD1 | TGTGCCATCACGAGGGGACAGGGGCAGAGCGAGCAGTACTTC | CAITRGQGQSEQYF
TRBJ1-1 | TRBV30 | - | - | TGTGCCTGCATCGTTGACCTTTTCTTGAACACTGAAGCTTTCTTT | CACIVDLFLNTEAFF
TRBJ1-1 | TRBV20-1 | - | - | TGCAGTGCTAATCAACAAGATTATGAAGCTTTCTTT | CSANQQDYEAFF
TRBJ1-1 | TRBV7-6 | - | - | TGTGCCAGCATGGGATCGGGTAGCACTGAAGCTTTCTTT | CASMGSGSTEAFF
TRBJ2-7 | TRBV19 | - | - | TGTGCCAGTACCATGGGGGGATCGCCGACCGACCAGTACTTC | CASTMGGSPTDQYF
TRBJ2-1 | TRBV28 | - | TRBD1 | TGTGCCAGCAGAAGCGGACAGGGGCATTGGAATGAGCAGTTCTTC | CASRSGQGHWNEQFF
TRBJ2-3 | TRBV30 | - | - | TGTGCCTGGAGTGTATTTAGACAGCTAGACACAGATACGCAGTATTTT | CAWSVFRQLDTDTQYF
TRBJ1-5 | TRBV2 | - | - | TGTGCCAGCAAGGAGACAGCGGATAGCAATCAGCCCCAGCATTTT | CASKETADSNQPQHF
TRBJ2-3 | TRBV20-1 | - | - | TGCAGTGCTAGAGATAGGGCGGTCTGGGGTACGCAGTATTTT | CSARDRAVWGTQYF
TRBJ2-1 | TRBV19 | - | TRBD2 | TGTGCCAGTAGTATAGGGGACCAGCGGGGATACAATGAGCAGTTCTTC | CASSIGDQRGYNEQFF
TRBJ2-3 | TRBV5-1 | - | - | TGCGCCAGCAGATTAAAGACCACAGATACGCAGTATTTT | CASRLKTTDTQYF
TRBJ2-7 | TRBV28 | - | - | TGTGCCAGCAGTTCCGGGCGTCTATCAGCCTACGAGCAGTACTTC | CASSSGRLSAYEQYF
TRBJ1-1 | TRBV7-9 | - | - | TGTGCCAGCAGCTTCGGAGCGTTGGGGGCGCGCACTGAAGCTTTCTTT | CASSFGALGARTEAFF
TRBJ2-2 | TRBV14 | - | TRBD2 | TGTGCCAGCAGCAACCGGGGGGGGTCCGGGAGCAACACCGGGGAGCTGTTTTTT | CASSNRGGSGSNTGELFF
TRBJ2-1 | TRBV28 | - | - | TGTGCCAGCGTTAGAGGTCCCACGAGACTATACAATGAGCAGTTCTTC | CASVRGPTRLYNEQFF
TRBJ1-3 | TRBV2 | - | - | TGTGCCAGCAGTGCCTTCGGGACGGAAAATTCTGGAAACACCATATATTTT | CASSAFGTENSGNTIYF
TRBJ2-7 | TRBV2 | once | - | TGTGCCAGCAGTGACCTTCACTGGGCCGAGCAGTACTTC | CASSDLHWAEQYF
TRBJ2-1 | TRBV11-2 | - | TRBD2 | TGTGCCAGCAGCTCGACTAGCGGGGGCTACAATGAGCAGTTCTTC | CASSSTSGGYNEQFF
TRBJ2-7 | TRBV3-1 | - | TRBD1 | TGTGCCAGCAGCCCCGGACAGGGGACGCTCGAGCAGTACTTC | CASSPGQGTLEQYF
TRBJ2-5 | TRBV28 | once | TRBD2 | TGTGCCAGCAGTTTCCAGCGGGAGGGCCAAGAGACCCAGTACTTC | CASSFQREGQETQYF
TRBJ1-2 | TRBV27 | - | - | TGTGCCAGCAGTTTCGGGGGTCCCCTCTATGGCTACACCTTC | CASSFGGPLYGYTF
TRBJ1-2 | TRBV6-1 | few | TRBD1 | TGTGCCAGCAGGATGACAGGGCATGGCTACACCTTC | CASRMTGHGYTF
TRBJ2-1 | TRBV5-1 | - | TRBD2 | TGCGCCAGCAGCCTCGACTGGCGGGGGGACAATGAGCAGTTCTTC | CASSLDWRGDNEQFF